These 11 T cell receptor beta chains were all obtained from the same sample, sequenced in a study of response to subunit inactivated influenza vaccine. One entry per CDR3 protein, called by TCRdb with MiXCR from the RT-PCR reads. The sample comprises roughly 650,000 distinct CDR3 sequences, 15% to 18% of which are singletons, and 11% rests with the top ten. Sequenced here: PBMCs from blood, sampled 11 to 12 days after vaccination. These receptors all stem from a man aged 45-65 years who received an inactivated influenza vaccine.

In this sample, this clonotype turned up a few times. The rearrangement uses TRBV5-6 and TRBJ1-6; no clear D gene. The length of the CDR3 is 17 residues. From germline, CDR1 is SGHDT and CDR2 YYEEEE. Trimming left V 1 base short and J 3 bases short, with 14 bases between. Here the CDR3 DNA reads TGTGCCAGCAGCTTGTACGTCGACAACCGCTATAATTCACCCCTCCACTTT. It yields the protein CASSLYVDNRYNSPLHF. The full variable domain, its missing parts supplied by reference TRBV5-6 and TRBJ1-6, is DAGVTQSPTHLIKTRGQQVTLRCSPKSGHDTVSWYQQALGQGPQFIFQYYEEEERQRGNFPDRFSGHQFPNYSSELNVNALLLGDSALYLCASSLYVDNRYNSPLHFGNGTRLTVT.

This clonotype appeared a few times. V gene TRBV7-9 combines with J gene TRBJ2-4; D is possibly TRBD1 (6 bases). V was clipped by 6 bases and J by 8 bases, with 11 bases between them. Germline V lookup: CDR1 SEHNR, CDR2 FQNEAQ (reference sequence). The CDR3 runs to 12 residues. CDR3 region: CASRNRADIQYF. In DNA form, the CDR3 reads TGTGCCAGCAGAAACAGGGCGGACATTCAGTACTTC.

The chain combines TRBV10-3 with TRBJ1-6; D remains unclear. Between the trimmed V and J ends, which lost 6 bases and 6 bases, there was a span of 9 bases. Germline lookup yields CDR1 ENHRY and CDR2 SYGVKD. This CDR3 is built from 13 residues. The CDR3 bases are TGTGCCATCAGGGAGGGAAGTAATTCACCCCTCCACTTT. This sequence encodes CAIREGSNSPLHF.

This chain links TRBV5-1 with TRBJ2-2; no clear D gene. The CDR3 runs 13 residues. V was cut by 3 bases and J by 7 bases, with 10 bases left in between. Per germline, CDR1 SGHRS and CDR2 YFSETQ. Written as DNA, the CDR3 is TGCGCCAGCAGCTCCGACCCGATCGGGGAGCTGTTTTTT. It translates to CASSSDPIGELFF.

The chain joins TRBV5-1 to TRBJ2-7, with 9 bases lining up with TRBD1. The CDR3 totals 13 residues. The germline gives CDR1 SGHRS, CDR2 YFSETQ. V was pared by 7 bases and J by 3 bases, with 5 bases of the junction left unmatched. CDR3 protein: CASRRDRVYEQYF. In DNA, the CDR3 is TGCGCCAGCCGCAGGGACAGGGTCTACGAGCAGTACTTC.

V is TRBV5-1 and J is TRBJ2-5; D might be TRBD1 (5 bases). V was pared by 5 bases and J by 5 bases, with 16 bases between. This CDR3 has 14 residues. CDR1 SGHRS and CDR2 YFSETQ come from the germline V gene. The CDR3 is CASRRRQPGETQYF. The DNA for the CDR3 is TGCGCCAGCAGAAGAAGGCAGCCAGGGGAGACCCAGTACTTC.

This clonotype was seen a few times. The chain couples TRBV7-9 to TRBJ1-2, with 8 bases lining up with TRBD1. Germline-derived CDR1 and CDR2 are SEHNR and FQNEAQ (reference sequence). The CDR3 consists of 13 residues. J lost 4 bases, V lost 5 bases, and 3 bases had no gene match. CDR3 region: CASSPTGAYGYTF. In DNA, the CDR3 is TGTGCCAGCAGCCCGACAGGGGCCTATGGCTACACCTTC.

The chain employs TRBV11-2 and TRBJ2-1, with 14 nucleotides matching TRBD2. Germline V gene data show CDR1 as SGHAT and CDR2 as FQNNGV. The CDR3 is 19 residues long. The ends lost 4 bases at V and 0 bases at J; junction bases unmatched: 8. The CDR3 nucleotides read TGTGCCAGCAGCTGGAGGGGACTAGCGGGGGACAGCTCCTACAATGAGCAGTTCTTC. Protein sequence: CASSWRGLAGDSSYNEQFF.

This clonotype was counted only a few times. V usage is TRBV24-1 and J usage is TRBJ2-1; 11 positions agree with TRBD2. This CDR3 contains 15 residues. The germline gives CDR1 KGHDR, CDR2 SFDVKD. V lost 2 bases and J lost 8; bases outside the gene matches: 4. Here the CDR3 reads CATSDSLAGGYEQFF. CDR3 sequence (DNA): TGTGCCACCAGTGATTCTCTAGCGGGAGGATATGAGCAGTTCTTC.

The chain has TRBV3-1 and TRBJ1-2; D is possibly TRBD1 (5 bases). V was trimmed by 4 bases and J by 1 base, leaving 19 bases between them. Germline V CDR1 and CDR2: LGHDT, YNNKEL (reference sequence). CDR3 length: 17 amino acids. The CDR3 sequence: CASSLLTGTGGNYGYTF. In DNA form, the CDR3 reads TGTGCCAGCAGCCTATTAACCGGGACCGGGGGTAACTATGGCTACACCTTC.

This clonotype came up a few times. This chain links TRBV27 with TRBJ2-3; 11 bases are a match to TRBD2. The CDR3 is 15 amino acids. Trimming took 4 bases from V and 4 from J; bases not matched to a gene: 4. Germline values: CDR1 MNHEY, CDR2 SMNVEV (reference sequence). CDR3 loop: CASSSGTSGADTQYF. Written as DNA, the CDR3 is TGTGCCAGCAGTTCCGGGACTAGCGGAGCAGATACGCAGTATTTT.